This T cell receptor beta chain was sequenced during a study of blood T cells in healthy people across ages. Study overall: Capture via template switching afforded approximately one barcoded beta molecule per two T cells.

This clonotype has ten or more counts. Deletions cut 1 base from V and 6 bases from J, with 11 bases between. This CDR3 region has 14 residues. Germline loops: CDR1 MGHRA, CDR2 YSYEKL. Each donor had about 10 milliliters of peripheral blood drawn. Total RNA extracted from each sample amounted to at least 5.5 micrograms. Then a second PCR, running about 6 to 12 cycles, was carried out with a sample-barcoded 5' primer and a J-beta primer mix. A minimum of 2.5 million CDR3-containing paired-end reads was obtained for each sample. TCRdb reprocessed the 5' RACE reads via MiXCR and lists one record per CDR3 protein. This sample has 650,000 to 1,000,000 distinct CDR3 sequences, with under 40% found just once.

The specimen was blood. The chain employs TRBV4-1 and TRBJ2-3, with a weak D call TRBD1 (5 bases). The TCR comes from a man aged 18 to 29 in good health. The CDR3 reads CASSQGTRRDTQYF. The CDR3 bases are TGCGCCAGCAGCCAAGGGACAAGGCGGGATACGCAGTATTTT.